Included here is one T cell receptor beta chain sequence, with context. These data are taken from a study of cytomegalovirus exposure and HLA in healthy donors. Germline V gene data show CDR1 as SGHDN and CDR2 as FVKESK. J lost 2 bases, V lost 8 bases, and 11 bases had no gene match. There are 16 residues in the CDR3. Profiling relied on immunoSEQ multiplex PCR, and the TCRdb table lists in-frame clones only, not all of them. The sample has roughly 250,000 clones; 87% are singletons. The clonotype comes from a man aged 18 to 30 in good health and CMV-seronegative. The chain has TRBV14 and TRBJ2-7; 11 bases line up with TRBD1. Sequenced: PBMCs. CDR3 loop: CASSRGQGAAAYEQYF. CDR3 nucleotides: TGTGCCAGCTCACGCGGACAGGGGGCTGCAGCCTACGAGCAGTACTTC.